The 5 T cell receptor beta chains in this list originate from one sample, sequenced in a study of tumor and adjacent non-tumor tissue in lung cancer. The template was RNA from unsorted bulk tissue. TCRbeta libraries were built with three rounds of nested PCR, modified from ARM-PCR. MiXCR, applied by TCRdb to the multiplex PCR reads, yields one record per CDR3 protein. The sample holds under 95,000 distinct CDR3 sequences, roughly 66% seen once. Sequencing was done on a sample of lung tumor tissue. The receptors were gathered from a man in his sixties with non-small cell lung cancer.

This clonotype was detected ten times or more. V and J are TRBV6-6 and TRBJ2-3, with D possibly matching TRBD2 (6 bases). The CDR3 length is 14 residues. Germline V lookup: CDR1 MNHNY, CDR2 SVGAGI (reference sequence). The V gene lost 2 bases and the J gene lost 3 bases, with 9 bases spanning the gap. The CDR3: CASSYGGFTDTQYF. The CDR3 bases are TGTGCCAGCAGTTACGGGGGGTTTACAGATACGCAGTATTTT.

Points on this clonotype: Sequence at one end of the junction differs from germline and may be a read error. The chain links TRBV11-3 to TRBJ2-5, with 8 bases aligning to TRBD2. This CDR3 has 15 residues. Per germline, CDR1 SGHNT and CDR2 YENEEA. CDR3 nucleotides: TGTGCCAGCAGCTTCGGGGGGGGGAAACAAGAGACTCAGTACTTC. Translation: CASSFGGGKQETQYF.

The chain recombines TRBV24-1 with TRBJ2-7; 7 nucleotides agree with TRBD1. Trimming took 3 bases from V and 2 from J; bases not matched to a gene: 9. Germline V gene data show CDR1 as KGHDR and CDR2 as SFDVKD. The CDR3 consists of 16 residues. CDR3 nucleotides: TGTGCCACCAGTGATGGTTTCGGGACAGACCCCTACGAGCAGTACTTC. It translates to CATSDGFGTDPYEQYF.

Note on this clonotype: An end of the junction does not agree with germline; a read error may underlie this. The chain joins TRBV6-6 to TRBJ1-5; TRBD1 matches at 8 bases. The germline V gene has CDR1 MNHNY and CDR2 SVGAGI (reference sequence). The CDR3 has 18 residues. CDR3 residues: CASSKTAGTGSSNQAQHF. CDR3 DNA sequence: TGTGCCAGTAGCAAAACTGCGGGGACAGGCTCTAGCAATCAGGCCCAGCATTTT.

The chain links TRBV6-5 to TRBJ2-7; 11 positions match TRBD1. The CDR3 runs 14 residues. The germline gives CDR1 MNHEY, CDR2 SVGAGI. V was pared by 8 bases and J by 13 bases, with 16 bases of the junction left unmatched. The DNA for the CDR3 is TGTGCCAGCTGGCCAGGACAGGGGGCCTATGAACATTACTTC. Protein product: CASWPGQGAYEHYF.